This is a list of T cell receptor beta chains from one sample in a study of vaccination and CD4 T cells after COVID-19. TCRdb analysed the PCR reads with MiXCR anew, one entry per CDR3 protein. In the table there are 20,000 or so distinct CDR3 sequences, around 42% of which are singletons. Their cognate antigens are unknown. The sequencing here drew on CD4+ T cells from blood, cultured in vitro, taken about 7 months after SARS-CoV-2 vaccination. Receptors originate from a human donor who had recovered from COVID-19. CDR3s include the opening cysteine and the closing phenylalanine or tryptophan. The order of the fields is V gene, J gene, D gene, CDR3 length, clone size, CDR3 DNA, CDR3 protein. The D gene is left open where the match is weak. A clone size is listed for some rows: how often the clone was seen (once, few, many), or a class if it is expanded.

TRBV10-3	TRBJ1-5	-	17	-	TGTGCCATCAGTGAGTCGAAGGGAGGGGTGGGGGATCAGCCCCAGCATTTT	CAISESKGGVGDQPQHF
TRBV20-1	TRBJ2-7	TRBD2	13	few	TGCAGTGCTTTCCGAATAGCGGGATACGAGCAGTACTTC	CSAFRIAGYEQYF
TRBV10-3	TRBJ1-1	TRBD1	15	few	TGTGCCACCCACGGACAGGGCAATGTGGGCACTGAAGCTTTCTTT	CATHGQGNVGTEAFF
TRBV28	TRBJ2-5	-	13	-	TGTGTCACAGCGTTGGGATACCAAGAGACCCAGTACTTC	CVTALGYQETQYF
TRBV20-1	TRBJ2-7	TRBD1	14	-	TGCAGTGCTAGTCCGGGACAGGGGGCGTACGAGCAGTACTTC	CSASPGQGAYEQYF
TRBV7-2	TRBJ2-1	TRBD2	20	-	TGTGCCAGCAGCTTAGTCTCGGTATTCGGAGCGGGAGTTGGTTACAATGAGCAGTTCTTC	CASSLVSVFGAGVGYNEQFF
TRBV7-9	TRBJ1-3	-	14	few	TGTGCCAGCAGCTTAGTGAGGGAGGGGAACACCATATATTTT	CASSLVREGNTIYF
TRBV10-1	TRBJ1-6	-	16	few	TGCGCCAGCAGACGGGGGGGTCTAGTTCGTCATTCACCCCTCCACTTT	CASRRGGLVRHSPLHF
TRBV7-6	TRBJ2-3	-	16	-	TGTGCCAGCAGCCCTGAGGGGGGGCTTAGCACAGATACGCAGTATTTT	CASSPEGGLSTDTQYF
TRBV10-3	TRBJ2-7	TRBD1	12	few	TGTGCCATGGGGACAGGGGGCGACGAGCAGTACTTC	CAMGTGGDEQYF
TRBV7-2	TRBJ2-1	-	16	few	TGTGCCAGCAGCTCTATAGCGGACAGCTCCTACAATGAGCAGTTCTTC	CASSSIADSSYNEQFF
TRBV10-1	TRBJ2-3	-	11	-	TGCGCCACCACTGCCGGGGACCCGCAGTATTTT	CATTAGDPQYF
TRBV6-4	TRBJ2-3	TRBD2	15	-	TGTGCCAGCAGCCTCGGGCCGGGGGGAACAGATACGCAGTATTTT	CASSLGPGGTDTQYF
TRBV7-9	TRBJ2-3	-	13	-	TGTGCCAGCAGCTTAGGGGGGAGAGATACGCAGTATTTT	CASSLGGRDTQYF
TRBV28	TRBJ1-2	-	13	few	TGTGCCAGCAGACTGGACGGTGGAGATGGCTACACCTTC	CASRLDGGDGYTF
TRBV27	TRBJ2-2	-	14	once	TGTGCCAGCAGTCCGGGGCAGGTGGCCGGGGAGCTGTTTTTT	CASSPGQVAGELFF
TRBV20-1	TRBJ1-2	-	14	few	TGCAGTGCTAGAGATTGGGGAGGGGTATATGGCTACACCTTC	CSARDWGGVYGYTF
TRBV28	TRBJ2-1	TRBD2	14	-	TGTGCCAGCAGCAGGACTAGCCTAGACAATGAGCAGTTCTTC	CASSRTSLDNEQFF
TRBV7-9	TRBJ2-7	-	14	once	TGTGCCAGCAGCTCCCGGAGCGGAAACTACGAGCAGTACTTC	CASSSRSGNYEQYF
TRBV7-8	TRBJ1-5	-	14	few	TGTGCCAGCAGCGACAGACGGAGAAATCAGCCCCAGCATTTT	CASSDRRRNQPQHF
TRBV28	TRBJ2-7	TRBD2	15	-	TGTGCCAGCAGTTTAACGGCGGGAGGGCCGGGGGAGCAGTACTTC	CASSLTAGGPGEQYF
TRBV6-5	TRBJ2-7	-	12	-	TGTGCCAGCAGTTCCAGGGTCCACGAGCAGTACTTC	CASSSRVHEQYF
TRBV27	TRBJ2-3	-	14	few	TGTGCCAGCAGTCAGCCGACGGACACAGATACGCAGTATTTT	CASSQPTDTDTQYF
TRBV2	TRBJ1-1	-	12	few	TGTGCCAGCATGTACAGACGGACTGAAGCTTTCTTT	CASMYRRTEAFF
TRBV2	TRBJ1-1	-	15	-	TGTGCCAGCAGTGCGATCAGGGTGATCTACGCTGAAGCTTTCTTT	CASSAIRVIYAEAFF
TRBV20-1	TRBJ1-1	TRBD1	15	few	TGCAGTGCTAGAAAATCTCTAAACAGGGGCACTGAAGCTTTCTTT	CSARKSLNRGTEAFF
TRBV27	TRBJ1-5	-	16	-	TGTGCCAGCGCCTTGGCCCGGCAGGGTGACTATCAGCCCCAGCATTTT	CASALARQGDYQPQHF
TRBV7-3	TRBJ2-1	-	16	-	TGTGCCAGCAGCATCCTAGGGTCGAGCTCCTACAATGAGCAGTTCTTC	CASSILGSSSYNEQFF
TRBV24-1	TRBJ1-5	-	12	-	TGTGCCACCAGTGACTTTAATCAGCCCCAGCATTTT	CATSDFNQPQHF
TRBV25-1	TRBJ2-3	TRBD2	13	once	TGTGCCAGCACCCAGGGACTAGGGGGTTTTGTGTATTTT	CASTQGLGGFVYF